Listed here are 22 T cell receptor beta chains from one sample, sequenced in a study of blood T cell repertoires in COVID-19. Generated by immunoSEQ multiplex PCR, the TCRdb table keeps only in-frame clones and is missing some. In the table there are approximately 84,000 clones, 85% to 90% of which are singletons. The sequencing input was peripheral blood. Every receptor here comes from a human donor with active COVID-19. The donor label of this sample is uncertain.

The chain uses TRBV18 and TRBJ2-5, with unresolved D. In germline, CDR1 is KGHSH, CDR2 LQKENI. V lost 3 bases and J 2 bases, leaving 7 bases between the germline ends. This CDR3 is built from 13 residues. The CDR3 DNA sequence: TGTGCCAGCTCACCGTCACTACAAGAGACCCAGTACTTC. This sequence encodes CASSPSLQETQYF.

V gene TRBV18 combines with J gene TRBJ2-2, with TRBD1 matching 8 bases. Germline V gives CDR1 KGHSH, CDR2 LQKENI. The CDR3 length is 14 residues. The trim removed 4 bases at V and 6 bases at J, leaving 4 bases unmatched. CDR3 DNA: TGTGCCAGCTCACGACAGGGGTCGGCCGGGGAGCTGTTTTTT. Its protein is CASSRQGSAGELFF.

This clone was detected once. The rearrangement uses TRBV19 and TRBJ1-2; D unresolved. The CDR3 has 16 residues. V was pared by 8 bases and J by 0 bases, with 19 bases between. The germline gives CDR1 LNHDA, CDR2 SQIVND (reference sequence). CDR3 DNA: TGTGCCAGTTACCCCGTGTGGTCCACTTCTAACTATGGCTACACCTTC. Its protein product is CASYPVWSTSNYGYTF. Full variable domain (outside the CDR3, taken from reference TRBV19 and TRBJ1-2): DGGITQSPKYLFRKEGQNVTLSCEQNLNHDAMYWYRQDPGQGLRLIYYSQIVNDFQKGDIAEGYSVSREKKESFPLTVTSAQKNPTAFYLCASYPVWSTSNYGYTFGSGTRLTVV.

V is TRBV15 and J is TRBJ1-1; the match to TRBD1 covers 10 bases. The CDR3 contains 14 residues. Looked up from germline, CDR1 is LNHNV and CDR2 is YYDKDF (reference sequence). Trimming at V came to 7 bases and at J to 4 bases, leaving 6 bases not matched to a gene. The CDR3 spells CATTTGTGVTEAFF. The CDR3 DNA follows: TGTGCCACCACCACCGGGACAGGGGTCACTGAAGCTTTCTTT.

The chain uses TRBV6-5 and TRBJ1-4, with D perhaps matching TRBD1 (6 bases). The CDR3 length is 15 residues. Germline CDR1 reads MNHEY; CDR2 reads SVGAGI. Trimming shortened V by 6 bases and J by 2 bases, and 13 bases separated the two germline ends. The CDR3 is CASSGGGGTNEKLFF. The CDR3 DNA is TGTGCCAGCAGCGGAGGGGGAGGGACTAATGAAAAACTGTTTTTT.

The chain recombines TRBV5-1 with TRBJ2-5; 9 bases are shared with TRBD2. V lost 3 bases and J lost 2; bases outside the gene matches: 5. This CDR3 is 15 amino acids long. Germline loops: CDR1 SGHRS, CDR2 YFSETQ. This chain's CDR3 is CASSSSGGRQETQYF. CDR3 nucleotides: TGCGCCAGCAGCTCCAGCGGGGGGCGGCAAGAGACCCAGTACTTC.

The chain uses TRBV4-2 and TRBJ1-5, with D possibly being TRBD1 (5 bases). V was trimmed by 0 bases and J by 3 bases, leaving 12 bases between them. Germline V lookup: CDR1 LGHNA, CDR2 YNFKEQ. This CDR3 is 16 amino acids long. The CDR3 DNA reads TGTGCCAGCAGCCAAGATCTCGGGGGTTACAATCAGCCCCAGCATTTT. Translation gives CASSQDLGGYNQPQHF.

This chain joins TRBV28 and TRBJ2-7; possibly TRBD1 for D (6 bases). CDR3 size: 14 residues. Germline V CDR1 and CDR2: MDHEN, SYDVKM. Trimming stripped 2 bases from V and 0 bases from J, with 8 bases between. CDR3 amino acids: CASSLTGPSYEQYF. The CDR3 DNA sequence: TGTGCCAGCAGTTTAACAGGGCCCTCCTACGAGCAGTACTTC.

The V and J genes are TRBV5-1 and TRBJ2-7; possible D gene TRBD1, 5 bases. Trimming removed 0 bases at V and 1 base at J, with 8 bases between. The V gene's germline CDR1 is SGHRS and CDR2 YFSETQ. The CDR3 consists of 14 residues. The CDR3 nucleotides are TGCGCCAGCAGCTTGGGTAGGGGTTCCTACGAGCAGTACTTC. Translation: CASSLGRGSYEQYF. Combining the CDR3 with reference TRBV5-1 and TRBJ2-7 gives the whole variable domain KAGVTQTPRYLIKTRGQQVTLSCSPISGHRSVSWYQQTPGQGLQFLFEYFSETQRNKGNFPGRFSGRQFSNSRSEMNVSTLELGDSALYLCASSLGRGSYEQYFGPGTRLTVT.

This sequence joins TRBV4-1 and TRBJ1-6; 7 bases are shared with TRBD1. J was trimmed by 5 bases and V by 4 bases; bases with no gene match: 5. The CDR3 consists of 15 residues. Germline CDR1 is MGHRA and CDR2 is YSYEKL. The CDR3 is CASSRRTGDNSPLHF. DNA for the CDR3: TGCGCCAGCAGCCGAAGGACAGGCGATAATTCACCCCTCCACTTT.

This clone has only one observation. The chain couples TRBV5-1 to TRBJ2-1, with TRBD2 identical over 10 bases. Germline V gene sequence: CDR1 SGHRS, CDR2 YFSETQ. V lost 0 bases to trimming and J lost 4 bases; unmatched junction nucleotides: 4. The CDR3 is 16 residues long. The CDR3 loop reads CASSLGLAGDYNEQFF. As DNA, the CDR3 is TGCGCCAGCAGCTTGGGGCTAGCGGGGGATTACAATGAGCAGTTCTTC. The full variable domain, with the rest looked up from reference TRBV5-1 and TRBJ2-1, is KAGVTQTPRYLIKTRGQQVTLSCSPISGHRSVSWYQQTPGQGLQFLFEYFSETQRNKGNFPGRFSGRQFSNSRSEMNVSTLELGDSALYLCASSLGLAGDYNEQFFGPGTRLTVL.

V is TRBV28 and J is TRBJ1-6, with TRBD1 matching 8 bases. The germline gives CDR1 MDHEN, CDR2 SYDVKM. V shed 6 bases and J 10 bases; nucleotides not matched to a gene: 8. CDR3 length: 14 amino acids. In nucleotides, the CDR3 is TGTGCCAGCAGCCCTAGGACAGGGTGGTCACCCCTCCACTTT. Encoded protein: CASSPRTGWSPLHF.

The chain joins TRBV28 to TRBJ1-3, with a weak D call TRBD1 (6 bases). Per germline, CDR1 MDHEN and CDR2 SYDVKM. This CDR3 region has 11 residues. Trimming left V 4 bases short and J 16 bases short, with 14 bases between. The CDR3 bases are TGTGCCAGCAGTTCCGGACAGCAGAGGTATTTT. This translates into CASSSGQQRYF.

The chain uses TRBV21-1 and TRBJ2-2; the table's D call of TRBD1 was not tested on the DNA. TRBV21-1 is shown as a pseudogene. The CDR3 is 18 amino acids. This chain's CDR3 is CASSNKRETGANTGELFF. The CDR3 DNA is TGTGCCAGCAGCAATAAACGGGAGACAGGGGCGAACACCGGGGAGCTGTTTTTT.

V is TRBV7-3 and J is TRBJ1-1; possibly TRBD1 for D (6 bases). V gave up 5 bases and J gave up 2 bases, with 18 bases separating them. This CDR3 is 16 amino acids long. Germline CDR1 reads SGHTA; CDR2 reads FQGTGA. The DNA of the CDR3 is TGTGCCAGCAGCCCCAGCCCCACAGGGCGAAACACTGAAGCTTTCTTT. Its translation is CASSPSPTGRNTEAFF.

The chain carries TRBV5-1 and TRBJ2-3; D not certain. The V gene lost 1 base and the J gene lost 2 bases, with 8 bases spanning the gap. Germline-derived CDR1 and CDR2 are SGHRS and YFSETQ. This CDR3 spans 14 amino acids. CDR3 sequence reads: CASSLTRSTDTQYF. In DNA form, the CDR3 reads TGCGCCAGCAGCTTGACGAGGTCCACAGATACGCAGTATTTT.

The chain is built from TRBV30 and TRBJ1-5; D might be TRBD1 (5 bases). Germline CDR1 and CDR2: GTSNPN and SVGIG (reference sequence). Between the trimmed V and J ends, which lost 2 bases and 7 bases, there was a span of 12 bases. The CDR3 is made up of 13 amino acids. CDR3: CAWSSRAGQPQHF. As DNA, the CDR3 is TGTGCCTGGAGTAGCAGGGCGGGACAGCCCCAGCATTTT.

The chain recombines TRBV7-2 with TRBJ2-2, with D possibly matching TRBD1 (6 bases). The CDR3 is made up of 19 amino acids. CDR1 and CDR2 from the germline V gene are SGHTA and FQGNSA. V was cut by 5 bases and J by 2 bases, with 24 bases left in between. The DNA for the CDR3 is TGTGCCAGCAGCCCAACATTCCGGGACATCCTAATAAACACCGGGGAGCTGTTTTTT. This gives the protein CASSPTFRDILINTGELFF.

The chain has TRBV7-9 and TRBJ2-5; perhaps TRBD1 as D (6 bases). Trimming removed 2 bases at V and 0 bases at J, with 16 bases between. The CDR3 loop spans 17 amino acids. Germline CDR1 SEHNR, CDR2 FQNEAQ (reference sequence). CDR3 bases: TGTGCCAGCAGCTTAACAAACCGGGACACACACCAAGAGACCCAGTACTTC. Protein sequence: CASSLTNRDTHQETQYF.

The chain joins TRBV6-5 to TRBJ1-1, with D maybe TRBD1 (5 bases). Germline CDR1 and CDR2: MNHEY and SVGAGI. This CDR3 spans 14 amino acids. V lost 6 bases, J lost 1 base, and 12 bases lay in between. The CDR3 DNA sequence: TGTGCCAGCAGCCCAGGGTACGGGAACACTGAAGCTTTCTTT. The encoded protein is CASSPGYGNTEAFF.

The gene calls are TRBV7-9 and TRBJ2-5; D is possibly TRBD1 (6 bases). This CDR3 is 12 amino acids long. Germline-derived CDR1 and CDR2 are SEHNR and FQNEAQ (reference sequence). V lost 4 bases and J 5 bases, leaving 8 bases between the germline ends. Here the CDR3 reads CASSSQGETQYF. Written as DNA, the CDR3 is TGTGCCAGCAGCTCACAGGGTGAGACCCAGTACTTC.

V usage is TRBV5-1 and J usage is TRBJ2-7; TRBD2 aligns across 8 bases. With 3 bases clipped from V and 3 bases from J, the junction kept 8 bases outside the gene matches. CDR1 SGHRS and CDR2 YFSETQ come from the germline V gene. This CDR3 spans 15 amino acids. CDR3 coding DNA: TGCGCCAGCAGCTCTCCCTCGCGGGGGGTCTACGAGCAGTACTTC. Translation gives CASSSPSRGVYEQYF.